These 10 T cell receptor beta chains were all obtained from the same sample, sequenced in a study of T-cell reconstitution after alpha-beta-depleted transplantation in children (dated by TCRdb to the mid-2010s). Libraries were constructed by PCR. The sequencing machine was an Illumina HiSeq 2500. To normalize quantification of the TCRbeta repertoire, the TCR libraries were built with molecular barcoding that relied on unique molecular identifiers. TCRdb trimmed the raw reads at Q25, called clones with MiXCR and kept productive beta chains. Here each entry gathers all rows of one CDR3 protein and keeps the most common genes and DNA. This sample has 200,000 to 300,000 distinct CDR3 sequences in its table, and 9.5% to 15% of those were observed once. 2% to 3% of the sample belongs to the ten largest clones. Material: PBMCs from the stem cell graft donor, obtained from the stem cell graft. The receptors were gathered from a human donor who donated a stem cell graft to a child with acute lymphoblastic leukemia.

This clonotype was seen only a few times. CDR3 coding DNA: TGTGCCAGCAGTCCACTCGACAGGGGGCCCACTGAAGCTTTCTTT. Its protein is CASSPLDRGPTEAFF. The V call is TRBV12-3 or TRBV12-4, the J call TRBJ1-1; 10 bases map to TRBD1. Germline trimming cut 5 bases from V and 4 bases from J; bases unmatched to any gene: 7. The CDR3 is made up of 15 amino acids.

This clonotype has ten or more counts. The chain carries TRBV20-1 and TRBJ1-2; D is undetermined. This CDR3 is 14 amino acids long. Trimming cost V 3 bases and J 4 bases, with 15 bases left between them. CDR1 and CDR2 from the germline V gene are DFQATT and SNEGSKA (reference sequence). The CDR3 reads CSASASMESYGYTF. The CDR3 DNA reads as TGCAGTGCTAGCGCCAGTATGGAGAGCTATGGCTACACCTTC.

This clonotype was counted many times. The chain is built from TRBV20-1 and TRBJ2-7, with 7 nucleotides matching TRBD1. V lost 6 bases to trimming and J lost 0 bases; unmatched junction nucleotides: 8. This CDR3 has 14 amino acids. CDR1 and CDR2 from the germline V gene are DFQATT and SNEGSKA (reference sequence). The CDR3 DNA reads as TGCAGTGCCAGGGACAGCGAAAGCTCCTACGAGCAGTACTTC. Translation gives CSARDSESSYEQYF.

The rearrangement links TRBV6-2 or TRBV6-3 to TRBJ2-7; 9 bases map to TRBD2. The CDR3 covers 13 residues. V shed 6 bases and J 4 bases; nucleotides not matched to a gene: 4. In germline, CDR1 is MNHEY, CDR2 SVGEGT. The CDR3 loop reads CASSRAGGYEQYF. CDR3 DNA: TGTGCCAGCAGCCGAGCGGGAGGTTACGAGCAGTACTTC.

This clonotype was detected ten times or more. The chain couples TRBV4-3 to TRBJ2-6; no definite D call. This CDR3 is 19 amino acids long. Trimming took 1 base from V and 0 from J, leaving 16 bases between them. Per the germline V gene, CDR1 is LGHNA and CDR2 is YSLEER. CDR3 amino acids: CASSQGLFKRISGANVLTF. Here the CDR3 DNA reads TGCGCCAGCAGCCAAGGACTGTTCAAAAGGATCTCTGGGGCCAACGTCCTGACTTTC.

This clonotype was seen repeatedly, ten times or more. The chain uses TRBV20-1 and TRBJ2-1, with TRBD2 matching 8 bases. This CDR3 is built from 14 residues. CDR1 and CDR2 (germline): DFQATT, SNEGSKA (reference sequence). V gave up 4 bases and J gave up 8 bases; unmatched junction bases: 10. The CDR3 nucleotides read TGCAGTGCTACCCCCGGGACTAGTTACTATGAGCAGTTCTTC. It is translated as CSATPGTSYYEQFF.

There are many counts of this clonotype. This chain joins TRBV4-2 and TRBJ1-3; 8 positions match TRBD1. Per germline, CDR1 LGHNA and CDR2 YNFKEQ. The CDR3 covers 15 residues. The V and J ends lost 1 base and 7 bases, in that order; junction bases with no gene match: 6. CDR3 in DNA: TGTGCCAGCAGCCAAGGGACAGGGTGGCTGAACACCATATATTTT. The encoded protein is CASSQGTGWLNTIYF.

This clonotype came up many times. The V gene is TRBV20-1, the J gene TRBJ2-3; possible D gene TRBD2, 5 bases. Germline CDR1 DFQATT, CDR2 SNEGSKA (reference sequence). The CDR3 spans 14 residues. V lost 1 base and J 1 base, leaving 9 bases between the germline ends. The CDR3 DNA reads as TGCAGTGCTAGAGTGGGAGCCGGCACAGATACGCAGTATTTT. Protein product: CSARVGAGTDTQYF.

This clonotype has a count of ten or more. The rearrangement links TRBV25-1 to TRBJ1-2, with D tentatively TRBD1 (5 bases). Per germline, CDR1 MGHDK and CDR2 SYGVNS. This CDR3 spans 15 amino acids. The ends were cut back, 2 bases at V and 6 bases at J, with 16 bases in the middle. This CDR3 is CASSEGEGRANGYTF. CDR3 sequence (DNA): TGTGCCAGCAGTGAAGGAGAAGGCAGGGCTAATGGCTACACCTTC.

This clonotype appeared many times. This chain joins TRBV2 and TRBJ1-2; D is unresolved. The CDR3 runs to 12 residues. Germline CDR1 SNHLY, CDR2 FYNNEI. Trimming left V 3 bases short and J 4 bases short, with 6 bases between. The CDR3 region has the DNA TGTGCCAGCAGTGAGACACTCTATGGCTACACCTTC. As protein: CASSETLYGYTF.